The T cell receptor beta chain under discussion was sequenced for a study of shared clonotypes between healthy human individuals. Study results and limitations: The genetic and exposure-history diversity represented was limited by few donors.

Only in-frame clones appear in the TCRdb table, and some are missing; sequencing was by immunoSEQ multiplex PCR. The table includes around 2.5 million clones, under 95% detected once. As for this clone: Its antigen is not known.

Donation came from healthy HIV-negative adults that had no recent acute infections or vaccinations. CDR1 is SEHNR, CDR2 FQNEAQ, per germline (reference sequence). The CDR3 has 18 residues. V lost 1 base, J lost 0 bases, and 16 bases lay in between. V usage is TRBV7-9 and J usage is TRBJ1-3; D not certain. This clonotype was sampled from a man younger than 30 in good health. Some clones in this sample may be carry-over from other donors' samples. The sample consisted of naive CD4+ T cells from PBMCs. The sample's subset: CD45RA+ positively selected. For the CDR3, the DNA is TGTGCCAGCAGCTTAGGATCTGGAGTACTGAGCTCTGGAAACACCATATATTTT. This codes for CASSLGSGVLSSGNTIYF.